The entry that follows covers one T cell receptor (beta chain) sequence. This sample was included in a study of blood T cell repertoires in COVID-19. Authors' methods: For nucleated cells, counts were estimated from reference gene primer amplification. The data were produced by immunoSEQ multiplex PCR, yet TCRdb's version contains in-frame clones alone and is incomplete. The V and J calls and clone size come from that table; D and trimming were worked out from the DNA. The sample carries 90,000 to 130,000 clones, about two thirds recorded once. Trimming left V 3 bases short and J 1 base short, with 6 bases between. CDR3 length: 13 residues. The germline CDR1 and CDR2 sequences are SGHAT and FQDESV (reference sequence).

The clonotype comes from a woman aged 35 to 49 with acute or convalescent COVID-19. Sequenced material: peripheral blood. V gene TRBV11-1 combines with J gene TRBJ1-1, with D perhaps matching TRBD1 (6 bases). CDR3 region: CASSLGQNTEAFF. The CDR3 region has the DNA TGTGCCAGCAGCTTGGGACAGAACACTGAAGCTTTCTTT.